This section outlines one TCR beta chain sequence together with its context. The CDR3 has 16 residues. Trimming at V came to 5 bases and at J to 3 bases, leaving 11 bases not matched to a gene. Germline assignment: CDR1 SGHVS and CDR2 FQNEAQ. The sample comes from a study of blood T cell repertoires in COVID-19. Looking at the study overall: Collection of acute and convalescent COVID-19 samples took place in the United States, Italy and Spain. The cDNA or gDNA used as material had been derived from T cells, B-cell-depleted T cells, or PBMCs.

Seattle patient enrollment occurred during active infection, with longitudinal follow-up thereafter. Measured with immunoSEQ multiplex PCR; TCRdb has only the in-frame clones, and not every one. The data hold 250,000 to 350,000 clones, with 85% to 90% observed a single time. The TCR originated in a woman in her forties or fifties with COVID-19, enrolled during active disease. The chain uses TRBV7-8 and TRBJ1-1; TRBD1 matches 8 bases. Sequencing was done on a sample of peripheral blood. The CDR3 DNA reads as TGTGCCAGCAGCGCCGGACAGGGTAGGTGGGACACTGAAGCTTTCTTT. Protein sequence: CASSAGQGRWDTEAFF.